The 27 T cell receptor beta chains in this list originate from one sample, sequenced in a study of response to subunit inactivated influenza vaccine. TCRdb itself ran the RT-PCR reads through MiXCR, one entry per CDR3 protein. Of about 500,000 distinct CDR3 sequences listed, approximately 16% are singletons. The material was CD4+ T cells sorted from PBMCs, obtained less than 30 months after vaccination. Source of these receptors: a man between 50 and 75 years old who received an inactivated influenza vaccine.

This CDR3 is CASSESAGGNTEAFF. Here the CDR3 DNA reads TGTGCCAGCAGTGAATCGGCGGGAGGGAACACTGAAGCTTTCTTT. V gene TRBV6-1 combines with J gene TRBJ1-1; D is unresolved. V was trimmed by 2 bases and J by 1 base, leaving 11 bases between them. This CDR3 is built from 15 residues. Germline V gene sequence: CDR1 MNHNS, CDR2 SASEGT.

This clonotype was detected many times. The rearrangement joins TRBV24-1 to TRBJ2-5, with D maybe TRBD1 (5 bases). Deletions cut 3 bases from V and 2 bases from J, with 15 bases between. The CDR3 length is 16 residues. In germline, CDR1 is KGHDR, CDR2 SFDVKD. The CDR3 loop is CATSDPGILGQETQYF. CDR3 DNA: TGTGCCACCAGTGATCCAGGGATTTTGGGACAAGAGACCCAGTACTTC.

The gene calls are TRBV5-1 and TRBJ2-3; 9 positions agree with TRBD1. CDR1 is SGHRS and CDR2 is YFSETQ in the germline V gene. The J segment lost 2 bases and the V segment lost 2 bases, leaving 3 bases of the junction unmatched. CDR3 length: 15 residues. Written as DNA, the CDR3 is TGCGCCAGCAGCTTATGGGACAGGGCCACAGATACGCAGTATTTT. This gives the protein CASSLWDRATDTQYF.

This clonotype was seen only a few times. For the CDR3, the DNA is TGTGCCAGCAGCACTGGACCCCCCGGCGATACGCAGTATTTT. It is translated as CASSTGPPGDTQYF. This sequence joins TRBV12-3 or TRBV12-4 and TRBJ2-3; D gene ambiguous. The CDR3 is made up of 14 amino acids. Trimming stripped 6 bases from V and 6 bases from J, with 16 bases between.

The V call is TRBV5-1, the J call TRBJ2-1; D not resolved. With 3 bases removed from V and 11 bases from J, the gap between germline ends came to 15 bases. CDR1 is SGHRS and CDR2 is YFSETQ in the germline V gene. The CDR3 consists of 13 residues. The CDR3 here is CASSSADFVKQFF. The CDR3 DNA sequence: TGCGCCAGCAGCTCCGCTGACTTTGTAAAGCAGTTCTTC.

The J gene is TRBJ2-7, the V gene TRBV9; 7 bases agree with TRBD2. Trimming cost V 4 bases and J 4 bases; bases outside gene matches: 11. Per germline, CDR1 SGDLS and CDR2 YYNGEE. The CDR3 is 15 residues long. The CDR3 here is CASSPVAGTTYEQYF. The CDR3 DNA sequence: TGTGCCAGCAGCCCCGTAGCCGGGACTACATACGAGCAGTACTTC.

This clonotype was detected many times. The rearrangement uses TRBV29-1 and TRBJ1-4; TRBD1 matches at 9 bases. Losses at the gene ends were 7 bases for V and 4 bases for J; bases not matched to a gene: 13. CDR3 length: 16 residues. The germline CDR1 and CDR2 sequences are SQVTM and ANQGSEA. CDR3 DNA sequence: TGCAGCGGCGGCGGGGGTCCGGGACAGGGTAATGAAAAACTGTTTTTT. Translating it yields CSGGGGPGQGNEKLFF.

This clonotype was seen a handful of times. J is TRBJ2-1 and V is TRBV2, with D maybe TRBD2 (5 bases). CDR3 length equals 15 residues. Germline assignment: CDR1 SNHLY and CDR2 FYNNEI. V dropped 7 bases and J dropped 6 bases, with 19 bases sitting between them. This CDR3 is CASTSATTAANEQFF. DNA for the CDR3: TGTGCCAGCACTTCGGCAACAACAGCGGCCAATGAGCAGTTCTTC. Looking up the rest from reference TRBV2 and TRBJ2-1 gives the full variable domain: EPEVTQTPSHQVTQMGQEVILRCVPISNHLYFYWYRQILGQKVEFLVSFYNNEISEKSEIFDDQFSVERPDGSNFTLKIRSTKLEDSAMYFCASTSATTAANEQFFGPGTRLTVL.

This clonotype showed up many times. J is TRBJ2-5 and V is TRBV12-3 or TRBV12-4; D is ambiguous. The length of the CDR3 is 14 residues. The germline V and J ends were trimmed by 3 bases and 3 bases, with 11 bases remaining between them. The CDR3 here is CASSFTAFEETQYF. CDR3 coding DNA: TGTGCCAGCAGTTTTACAGCCTTCGAAGAGACCCAGTACTTC.

The chain is built from TRBV5-1 and TRBJ2-2; 10 bases match TRBD2. This CDR3 is built from 16 residues. The germline gives CDR1 SGHRS, CDR2 YFSETQ. V shed 5 bases, J shed 0 bases, and the junction held 4 bases outside the gene matches. The CDR3 sequence is CASRRTSGTNTGELFF. The CDR3 bases are TGCGCCAGCAGGCGGACTAGCGGAACGAACACCGGGGAGCTGTTTTTT.

V gene TRBV12-3 or TRBV12-4 combines with J gene TRBJ1-3, with 7 bases lining up with TRBD1. The CDR3 spans 18 residues. V dropped 8 bases and J dropped 1; count of bases not matched to a gene: 17. CDR3 DNA sequence: TGTGCCAGCCGATCAAACCTGGGACAGACAATTTCTGGAAACACCATATATTTT. It is translated as CASRSNLGQTISGNTIYF.

This clonotype was detected only a few times. The chain employs TRBV24-1 and TRBJ2-2, with D possibly being TRBD1 or TRBD2 (5 bases each). The germline V and J ends were trimmed by 4 bases and 13 bases, with 12 bases remaining between them. Germline V gene data show CDR1 as KGHDR and CDR2 as SFDVKD. The CDR3 has 12 residues. CDR3 protein: CATSENKGTLFF. The DNA for the CDR3 is TGTGCCACCAGTGAGAACAAAGGGACGCTGTTTTTT.

This clonotype was counted between two and nine times. The chain recombines TRBV6-4 with TRBJ2-7; the D is unclear. Germline loops: CDR1 MRHNA, CDR2 SNTAGT. V was cut by 4 bases and J by 1 base, with 14 bases left in between. The CDR3 covers 15 residues. CDR3 nucleotides: TGTGCCAGCAGTGGCCTGAATGAATCGTCCTACGAGCAGTACTTC. This translates into CASSGLNESSYEQYF.

This clonotype has more than one count but fewer than ten. The V call is TRBV12-3 or TRBV12-4, the J call TRBJ2-1; 9 nucleotides agree with TRBD1. J gave up 2 bases and V 5 bases, and 7 bases lay outside the gene matches. This CDR3 contains 16 residues. The CDR3 DNA follows: TGTGCCAGCAGTGTCCTGACAGGGGGGCCCTACAATGAGCAGTTCTTC. Residues: CASSVLTGGPYNEQFF.

The chain couples TRBV20-1 to TRBJ1-6, with D tentatively TRBD1 (6 bases). The CDR3 is 13 amino acids. Deletions cut 0 bases from V and 9 bases from J, with 9 bases between. The germline V gene has CDR1 DFQATT and CDR2 SNEGSKA (reference sequence). CDR3 amino acids: CSARDVGGSPLHF. The DNA for the CDR3 is TGCAGTGCTAGAGATGTAGGGGGTTCACCCCTCCACTTT.

This clonotype has ten or more counts. V usage is TRBV5-1 and J usage is TRBJ2-2; D may be TRBD1 or TRBD2 (5 bases each). Per the germline V gene, CDR1 is SGHRS and CDR2 is YFSETQ. The V end lost 3 bases, the J end lost 2 bases, and 11 bases lay between the germline ends. The CDR3 runs to 15 residues. The CDR3 sequence is CASSSGTTNTGELFF. The CDR3 DNA reads TGCGCCAGCAGCTCCGGGACGACAAACACCGGGGAGCTGTTTTTT.

The chain links TRBV3-1 to TRBJ2-1; D gene ambiguous. Germline V gene sequence: CDR1 LGHDT, CDR2 YNNKEL (reference sequence). CDR3 length: 16 amino acids. V lost 0 bases, J lost 5 bases, and 14 bases lay in between. CDR3 amino acids: CASSQEAGSYDNEQFF. In nucleotides, the CDR3 is TGTGCCAGCAGCCAAGAGGCAGGAAGCTATGACAATGAGCAGTTCTTC.

The chain's CDR3 is CSALSGGPSTEQFF. For the CDR3, the DNA is TGCAGTGCCCTAAGCGGGGGGCCTTCAACTGAGCAGTTCTTC. The chain carries TRBV20-1 and TRBJ2-1; 9 bases are shared with TRBD2. The CDR3 spans 14 residues. CDR1 and CDR2 from the germline V gene are DFQATT and SNEGSKA (reference sequence). V was pared by 6 bases and J by 9 bases, with 12 bases of the junction left unmatched.

This clonotype was detected only a few times. The chain couples TRBV9 to TRBJ2-7; possibly TRBD2 for D (6 bases). V was pared by 2 bases and J by 2 bases, with 14 bases between. The CDR3 length is 15 residues. CDR1 is SGDLS and CDR2 is YYNGEE in the germline V gene. CDR3 coding DNA: TGTGCCAGCAGCGTGACCGGACTACCCACCTACGAGCAGTACTTC. Translated, it gives CASSVTGLPTYEQYF. Drawing the rest from reference TRBV9 and TRBJ2-7, the complete variable domain is DSGVTQTPKHLITATGQRVTLRCSPRSGDLSVYWYQQSLDQGLQFLIQYYNGEERAKGNILERFSAQQFPDLHSELNLSSLELGDSALYFCASSVTGLPTYEQYFGPGTRLTVT.

The CDR3 nucleotides read TGTGCCAGTAGTATACAGTTTGGCGGGGCCGACGGGGCCAACGTCCTGACTTTC. This encodes CASSIQFGGADGANVLTF. This chain uses TRBV19 with TRBJ2-6; D is possibly TRBD2 (6 bases). The CDR3 loop spans 18 amino acids. V was shortened by 2 bases and J by 4 bases, with 18 bases between the two germline ends. Germline V gives CDR1 LNHDA, CDR2 SQIVND (reference sequence).

The table lists this clonotype with many counts. The genes are TRBV20-1 and TRBJ2-2; D remains ambiguous. Germline CDR1 DFQATT, CDR2 SNEGSKA (reference sequence). This CDR3 region has 13 residues. Trimming left V 2 bases short and J 3 bases short, with 7 bases between. The CDR3 loop is CSARRLDTGELFF. The CDR3 DNA reads TGCAGTGCTAGAAGGCTCGACACCGGGGAGCTGTTTTTT.

The chain uses TRBV4-1 and TRBJ1-1; 9 nucleotides match TRBD1. V lost 0 bases to trimming and J lost 0 bases; unmatched junction nucleotides: 5. This CDR3 has 17 amino acids. Germline lookup yields CDR1 MGHRA and CDR2 YSYEKL. The CDR3 bases are TGCGCCAGCAGCCAAGATGGGACAGGGTTTATGAACACTGAAGCTTTCTTT. Its translation: CASSQDGTGFMNTEAFF.

This clonotype was recorded once. The J gene is TRBJ2-3, the V gene TRBV7-9, with TRBD1 matching 8 bases. The CDR3 has 15 amino acids. V shed 5 bases, J shed 1 base, and the junction held 5 bases outside the gene matches. The V gene's germline CDR1 is SEHNR and CDR2 FQNEAQ (reference sequence). CDR3 sequence: CASSQQGVRTDTQYF. The CDR3 coding sequence is TGTGCCAGCAGCCAACAGGGGGTCCGCACAGATACGCAGTATTTT.

This clonotype was detected ten times or more. V is TRBV6-1 and J is TRBJ2-7; TRBD1 agrees at 8 bases. V lost 6 bases, J lost 5 bases, and 9 bases stayed unmatched. Germline CDR1 and CDR2: MNHNS and SASEGT. This CDR3 comprises 14 residues. The CDR3 DNA reads TGTGCCAGCAGGAACGTGCAGGGGGCTGACGAGCAGTACTTC. It encodes CASRNVQGADEQYF.

This chain's CDR3 is CASSRIKGEKLFF. DNA for the CDR3: TGTGCCAGCAGTCGAATTAAGGGGGAAAAACTGTTTTTT. V gene TRBV12-3 or TRBV12-4 combines with J gene TRBJ1-4; weak D call: TRBD1 (5 bases). The ends were cut back, 5 bases at V and 8 bases at J, with 12 bases in the middle. This CDR3 region has 13 residues.

This clonotype occurred a few times. The chain's CDR3 is CAREDNQETQYF. CDR3 in DNA: TGTGCCAGGGAGGACAACCAAGAGACCCAGTACTTC. This chain joins TRBV6-2 or TRBV6-3 and TRBJ2-5, with D perhaps being TRBD1 or TRBD2 (5 bases each). Germline lookup yields CDR1 MNHEY and CDR2 SVGEGT. V was cut by 9 bases and J by 0 bases, with 8 bases left in between. The CDR3 has 12 amino acids.

Ten or more counts support this clonotype. CDR3 amino acids: CASSAREGNNQPQHF. CDR3 nucleotides: TGTGCCAGCAGCGCCAGGGAGGGAAACAATCAGCCCCAGCATTTT. V gene TRBV12-3 or TRBV12-4 combines with J gene TRBJ1-5, with D perhaps TRBD1 (5 bases). The V and J ends lost 6 bases and 3 bases respectively, with 15 bases between them. The length of the CDR3 is 15 residues.